This T cell receptor beta chain appears in the sequencing data of a study of OX40 agonist ivuxolimab in advanced cancers. Study as a whole: At doses from 0.01 to 10 mg/kg, patients were given intravenous ivuxolimab every 2 weeks. Partial responses were seen in three patients, one with hepatocellular carcinoma and two with cutaneous melanoma. Dose-escalation patients suffered from hepatocellular carcinoma, melanoma, renal cell or head and neck cancer.

Blood got drawn at baseline, again on cycle 4 day 1, and then on cycle 7 day 1. The repertoire was sequenced with immunoSEQ multiplex PCR; TCRdb's copy has only in-frame clones and lacks some. The top ten clones hold about a tenth of a sample with 11,000 or so clones, around four fifths of them seen once. V was trimmed by 2 bases and J by 0 bases, leaving 8 bases between them. The germline V gene has CDR1 SGDLS and CDR2 YYNGEE. CDR3 length: 14 amino acids. This clonotype was obtained from an adult with an advanced solid tumor such as melanoma, head and neck, liver or kidney cancer. The chain combines TRBV9 with TRBJ1-2; D is undetermined. The material sequenced was CD4+ or CD8+ T cells sorted from blood, taken in a trial of the OX40 agonist ivuxolimab. As DNA, the CDR3 is TGTGCCAGCAGCGTTTACGAGGCTAACTATGGCTACACCTTC. It codes for CASSVYEANYGYTF.